These T cell receptor beta chains were read from a single sample in a study of blood T cell repertoires in COVID-19. Only in-frame clones appear in the TCRdb table, and some are missing; sequencing was by immunoSEQ multiplex PCR. The sample has about 300,000 clones; approximately 85% are singletons. The sequencing sample was made of PBMCs or T cells enriched from blood (not recorded which). The receptors were sampled from a man aged 25-40 years who had recovered from COVID-19. Both conserved end residues are part of each CDR3.

J,V,CDR3
TRBJ1-4,TRBV3-1/TRBV3-2,CASSQIGGNEKLFF
TRBJ1-5,TRBV27,CASSPRTGGDQPQHF
TRBJ1-4,TRBV3-1/TRBV3-2,CASSHSSGLSEKLFF
TRBJ1-1,TRBV6-5,CASRIITGTEAFF
TRBJ1-2,TRBV9,CASGESRSYYGYTF
TRBJ2-2,TRBV30,CAWSPKGERGRAGELFF
TRBJ2-5,TRBV5-4,CASSLAGGASETQYF
TRBJ1-2,TRBV5-4,CASSSRQSYGYTF
TRBJ1-2,TRBV11-1,CASSQINYGYTF
TRBJ2-7,TRBV6-5,CASSQDGSSYEQYF
TRBJ1-2,TRBV20-1,CSASSDPGGGGYTF
TRBJ2-3,TRBV9,CASSVWGHPTDTQYF
TRBJ2-5,TRBV29-1,CSVRQGQETQYF
TRBJ1-2,TRBV9,CASSGEGREAYGYTF
TRBJ2-7,TRBV5-1,CASSSHTREQYF
TRBJ1-1,TRBV11-2,CASRLRGGRGELNTEAFF
TRBJ2-7,TRBV7-2,CASSYRRTGVYEQYF
TRBJ1-1,TRBV7-9,CASSQGRAGAIEAFF
TRBJ2-3,TRBV3-1/TRBV3-2,CASSQDLGVTDTQYF
TRBJ2-1,TRBV19,CASSPKGRGSYNEQFF
TRBJ1-2,TRBV4-1,CASSQVSQGYGYTF
TRBJ2-3,TRBV5-6,CASSLPSGGIDTQYF
TRBJ1-2,TRBV7-9,CASSAQGFGYTF
TRBJ1-2,TRBV7-9,CASSLVLQGLGRWTF
TRBJ1-2,TRBV19,CASSIPTGYGYTF
TRBJ2-5,TRBV5-1,CASSRQGVKETQYF
TRBJ1-2,TRBV4-3,CASSQVRSDGYTF
TRBJ2-3,TRBV20-1,CSASRGTLSTDTQYF
TRBJ1-1,TRBV4-2,CASSQDKGTEAFF
TRBJ2-1,TRBV24-1,CATSDPGTEGNEQFF
TRBJ1-2,TRBV29-1,CSVDQVGRYGYTF
TRBJ1-3,TRBV7-6,CASSLFVNRTGTDTIYF
TRBJ2-2,TRBV19,CASSMLSGEDYTGELFF
TRBJ1-1,TRBV18,CASSLGQGQSTEAFF
TRBJ1-2,TRBV10-3,CAIYPQGGSGYTF
TRBJ2-2,TRBV4-2,CASSQSPGLENSRELFF
TRBJ2-7,TRBV18,CASSPPGTGGSEQYF
TRBJ1-6,TRBV6-5,CASSYPIGTENSPLHF